This T cell receptor beta chain derives from a study of blood T cell repertoires in COVID-19. Study-level background: Samples came from the United States, Italy and Spain, spanning acute and convalescent COVID-19. T cells, B-cell-depleted T cells, or PBMCs supplied cDNA or gDNA.

Per germline, CDR1 KGHDR and CDR2 SFDVKD. Trimming pared 5 bases from V and 3 bases from J, leaving 12 bases between. This CDR3 contains 14 residues. As originally analysed: How many nucleated cells were present was estimated from reference gene primer amplification. Assay used: immunoSEQ multiplex PCR; TCRdb lists only in-frame clones, some missing. That table gives V, J and clone size, and the DNA gave D and trimming. The sample consists of 120,000 or so clones, about 79% of them appearing once. The chain carries TRBV24-1 and TRBJ1-2; D is perhaps TRBD1 (5 bases). Sequencing was performed on peripheral blood. This sequence was found in a woman aged 45-65 years with acute or convalescent COVID-19. The CDR3 here is CATSATEFDYGYTF. Written as DNA, the CDR3 is TGTGCCACCAGTGCGACAGAGTTTGACTATGGCTACACCTTC.